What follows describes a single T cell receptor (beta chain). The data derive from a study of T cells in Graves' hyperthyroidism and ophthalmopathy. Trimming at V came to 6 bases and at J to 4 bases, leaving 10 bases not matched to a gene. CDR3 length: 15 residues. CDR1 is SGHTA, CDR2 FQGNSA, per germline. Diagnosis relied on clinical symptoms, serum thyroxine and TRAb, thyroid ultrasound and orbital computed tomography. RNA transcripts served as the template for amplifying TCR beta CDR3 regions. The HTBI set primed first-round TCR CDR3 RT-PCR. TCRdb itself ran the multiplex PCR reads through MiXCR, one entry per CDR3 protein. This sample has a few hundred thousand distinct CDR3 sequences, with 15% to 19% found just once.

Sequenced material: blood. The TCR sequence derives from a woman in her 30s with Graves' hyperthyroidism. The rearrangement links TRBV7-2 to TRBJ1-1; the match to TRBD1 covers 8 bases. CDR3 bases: TGTGCCAGCAGTTTTCAGGGGGCGCCGGGCACTGAAGCTTTCTTT. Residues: CASSFQGAPGTEAFF.